The TCR beta chain under discussion was sequenced for a study of regulatory T cells in long-lasting Graves disease. Study in general: Antithyroid drug use was under 3 months in newly diagnosed Graves' patients.

Study outcomes and limitations: With a few thousand shared public clonotypes, persistent patients exceeded new patients, who shared about a thousand.

Indicated time point: newly diagnosed GD, antithyroid drugs for less than 3 months. PBMC-derived RNA was used for the TCR library. Per American Thyroid Association guidelines, Graves' disease was diagnosed. CDR1 and CDR2 (germline): MNHEY, SMNVEV (reference sequence). V was shortened by 6 bases and J by 9 bases, with 15 bases between the two germline ends. The CDR3 has 13 amino acids. Combining iRepertoire HTBI primers with Arm-PCR of CDR3 regions, the authors built TCR beta libraries. From the multiplex PCR reads, TCRdb called clonotypes with MiXCR, one entry per CDR3 protein. This repertoire shows approximately 400,000 distinct CDR3 sequences, about 16% found once; its top ten account for roughly a sixth. At least ten counts were recorded for this clonotype. Its antigen remains unidentified. These data were also reused for a study on T cells in Graves' hyperthyroidism and ophthalmopathy.

This chain connects TRBV27 to TRBJ1-5, with unresolved D. The clonotype comes from a woman aged 25 to 39 with Graves disease. This sample comprised peripheral blood mononuclear cells (PBMCs), obtained at new diagnosis, from a patient treated with antithyroid drugs. CDR3 sequence (DNA): TGTGCCAGCAGCTCTTCGACCGGGATGCCCCAGCATTTT. This sequence encodes CASSSSTGMPQHF.